The clone carrying this T cell receptor beta chain was seen ten or more times. The data derive from a study of low-dose radiotherapy and immunotherapy resistance in tumors. This sample's time point: before trial treatment. V lost 4 bases to trimming and J lost 4 bases; unmatched junction nucleotides: 5. Looked up from germline, CDR1 is LGHNA and CDR2 is YSLEER. The CDR3 totals 14 residues. Primers used for first-strand cDNA, a TRAV- and TRBV-specific set, covered both alpha and beta chains. Using a constant-region primer together with a V-primer adapter, TCRs were subjected to 15 to 20 PCR cycles of amplification. TCRdb fed the reads into MiXCR, producing one record per CDR3 protein. The sample contains around 64,000 distinct CDR3 sequences, around 27% of which appear only once.

Sequencing was performed on PBMCs, taken before treatment. This chain links TRBV4-3 with TRBJ1-2; 8 nucleotides align to TRBD1. The receptor comes from a male donor with rectosigmoid adenocarcinoma. The CDR3 loop reads CASSRDRGSYGYTF. The CDR3 nucleotides read TGCGCCAGCAGCCGAGACAGGGGAAGCTATGGCTACACCTTC.